This passage covers 27 T cell receptor beta chains from one sample sequenced in a study of blood T cells in healthy people across ages. A second PCR of roughly 6 to 12 cycles used a sample-barcoded 5' primer and a J-beta primer mix. TCRdb passed the 5' RACE reads through MiXCR, listing each CDR3 protein once. Counted here are 1.5 million to 2 million distinct CDR3 sequences, less than 50% occurring once; the ten biggest clones make up more than 2%. Sequenced input: blood. The receptors shown here come from a middle-aged woman in good health.

The J gene is TRBJ2-5, the V gene TRBV7-2, with TRBD2 identical over 14 bases. The V gene's germline CDR1 is SGHTA and CDR2 FQGNSA. The V segment lost 5 bases and the J segment 7 bases; nucleotides outside the gene matches: 9. The CDR3 spans 16 residues. CDR3 amino acids: CASSTRLAGGHGTQYF. CDR3 DNA: TGTGCCAGCAGCACCAGACTAGCGGGGGGGCACGGGACCCAGTACTTC.

A few counts support this clonotype. The rearrangement uses TRBV29-1 and TRBJ2-7; maybe TRBD1 (6 bases). V was clipped by 7 bases and J by 1 base, with 14 bases between them. The CDR3 is 13 amino acids. Per germline, CDR1 SQVTM and CDR2 ANQGSEA. CDR3 amino acids: CSAYRVGSYEQYF. CDR3 DNA sequence: TGCAGCGCGTACAGGGTGGGGTCCTACGAGCAGTACTTC.

The CDR3 nucleotides read TGCGCCAGCAGCCCGGCGGTTAGGGCCACAGATACGCAGTATTTT. Encoded protein: CASSPAVRATDTQYF. The chain employs TRBV5-1 and TRBJ2-3; D is uncertain. The V end lost 4 bases, the J end lost 2 bases, and 14 bases lay between the germline ends. The CDR3 totals 15 residues. Germline V gene lookup returns CDR1 SGHRS and CDR2 YFSETQ.

V and J are TRBV12-3 or TRBV12-4 and TRBJ2-1, with TRBD1 matching 8 bases. The V and J ends lost 7 bases and 6 bases, in that order; junction bases with no gene match: 8. The CDR3 length is 14 residues. In DNA form, the CDR3 reads TGTGCCAGCACCGTGACAGGGGCGGTCAATGAGCAGTTCTTC. This encodes CASTVTGAVNEQFF.

This clonotype was picked up a small number of times. This chain connects TRBV7-9 to TRBJ2-3, with 12 bases aligning to TRBD2. Germline V gene sequence: CDR1 SEHNR, CDR2 FQNEAQ (reference sequence). Unmatched junction bases numbered 14, after V lost 5 bases and J lost 5 bases. This CDR3 comprises 18 residues. The CDR3, as DNA: TGTGCCAGCAGCCGTCCGACTAGCGGGGGCCCCGAGGGAGATACGCAGTATTTT. This gives the protein CASSRPTSGGPEGDTQYF.

This sequence joins TRBV10-3 and TRBJ2-1; D is tentatively TRBD1 or TRBD2 (6 bases each). Germline V gives CDR1 ENHRY, CDR2 SYGVKD. CDR3 length equals 17 residues. The V gene lost 4 bases and the J gene lost 2 bases, with 18 bases spanning the gap. The CDR3 reads CAISGRDNPAAYNEQFF. The DNA of the CDR3 is TGTGCCATCAGTGGGAGGGACAATCCCGCGGCCTACAATGAGCAGTTCTTC.

This clonotype was counted a few times. The rearrangement joins TRBV29-1 to TRBJ1-2, with 7 nucleotides matching TRBD1. Per the germline V gene, CDR1 is SQVTM and CDR2 is ANQGSEA. The CDR3 is made up of 12 amino acids. Trimming removed 6 bases from V and 3 bases from J; junction bases left unmatched: 4. The DNA of the CDR3 is TGCAGCGTCATGGACAGGTACTATGGCTACACCTTC. It encodes CSVMDRYYGYTF. Full variable domain (rest looked up from reference TRBV29-1 and TRBJ1-2): SAVISQKPSRDICQRGTSLTIQCQVDSQVTMMFWYRQQPGQSLTLIATANQGSEATYESGFVIDKFPISRPNLTFSTLTVSNMSPEDSSIYLCSVMDRYYGYTFGSGTRLTVV.

This clonotype was seen more than once but under ten times. The chain employs TRBV9 and TRBJ2-1; D call uncertain. In germline, CDR1 is SGDLS, CDR2 YYNGEE. Trimming removed 4 bases at V and 8 bases at J, with 19 bases between. The CDR3 is 15 amino acids. CDR3 DNA: TGTGCCAGCAGCACGGCGGTACAGTCGTACTATGAGCAGTTCTTC. This translates into CASSTAVQSYYEQFF.

V usage is TRBV20-1 and J usage is TRBJ1-2; tentatively, D is TRBD1 (5 bases). This CDR3 is 14 amino acids long. The ends were cut back, 1 base at V and 3 bases at J, with 12 bases in the middle. CDR1 is DFQATT and CDR2 is SNEGSKA in the germline V gene (reference sequence). The CDR3 nucleotides read TGCAGTGCTAGAGTCGGCAGGGCAGACTATGGCTACACCTTC. Translated: CSARVGRADYGYTF.

This clonotype was counted between two and nine times. V is TRBV12-3 or TRBV12-4 and J is TRBJ1-4; 9 bases agree with TRBD1. V shed 3 bases and J 2 bases; nucleotides not matched to a gene: 7. The length of the CDR3 is 17 residues. The CDR3 sequence is CASSLRTGVVTNEKLFF. The CDR3 DNA reads as TGTGCCAGCAGTTTGAGGACAGGGGTGGTTACTAATGAAAAACTGTTTTTT.

The chain links TRBV5-5 to TRBJ2-5, with D maybe TRBD1 (6 bases). Per the germline V gene, CDR1 is SGHKS and CDR2 is YYEKEE (reference sequence). Deletions cut 4 bases from V and 5 bases from J, with 15 bases between. This CDR3 is 14 amino acids long. CDR3 amino acids: CASSVGHEGETQYF. CDR3 nucleotide sequence: TGTGCCAGCAGCGTGGGACATGAGGGGGAGACCCAGTACTTC.

The rearrangement joins TRBV14 to TRBJ2-1; 9 bases are shared with TRBD1. Germline assignment: CDR1 SGHDN and CDR2 FVKESK. The CDR3 loop spans 15 amino acids. V dropped 4 bases and J dropped 9; count of bases not matched to a gene: 10. CDR3 amino acids: CASSRGTGSGGEQFF. In DNA, the CDR3 is TGTGCCAGCAGCCGCGGGACAGGGAGTGGTGGTGAGCAGTTCTTC.

The chain employs TRBV28 and TRBJ2-5; D remains unclear. The CDR3 sequence is 18 residues long. Between the trimmed V and J ends, which lost 2 bases and 1 base, there was a span of 20 bases. Per the germline V gene, CDR1 is MDHEN and CDR2 is SYDVKM. The chain's CDR3 is CASSLTLERSQFQETQYF. CDR3 nucleotide sequence: TGTGCCAGCAGTTTAACTCTTGAGAGGAGCCAATTCCAAGAGACCCAGTACTTC.

This clonotype appeared a few times. The chain links TRBV6-2 or TRBV6-3 to TRBJ2-7; 8 nucleotides agree with TRBD2. J gave up 6 bases and V 2 bases, and 6 bases lay outside the gene matches. CDR1 is MNHEY, CDR2 SVGEGT, per germline. This CDR3 contains 14 residues. Written as DNA, the CDR3 is TGTGCCAGCAGTTACGCACCCACTAGCGGCGAGCAGTACTTC. It encodes CASSYAPTSGEQYF.

The chain joins TRBV2 to TRBJ2-7, with 12 nucleotides matching TRBD2. Germline V gene sequence: CDR1 SNHLY, CDR2 FYNNEI. This CDR3 has 18 amino acids. V was pared by 0 bases and J by 1 base, with 7 bases of the junction left unmatched. CDR3 region: CASSEALGTSGPSYEQYF. The DNA of the CDR3 is TGTGCCAGCAGTGAAGCGCTGGGGACTAGCGGGCCTTCCTACGAGCAGTACTTC.

V gene TRBV9 combines with J gene TRBJ2-3; no clear D. CDR1 SGDLS and CDR2 YYNGEE come from the germline V gene. V was clipped by 3 bases and J by 6 bases, with 14 bases between them. The CDR3 sequence is 14 residues long. The CDR3 DNA follows: TGTGCCAGCAGCGCCGGTAGCCCCACCGATACGCAGTATTTT. Protein sequence: CASSAGSPTDTQYF.

This clonotype was seen a handful of times. This chain links TRBV7-2 with TRBJ2-4, with unresolved D. The CDR3 has 15 amino acids. The ends were cut back, 4 bases at V and 3 bases at J, with 13 bases in the middle. Germline CDR1 is SGHTA and CDR2 is FQGNSA. CDR3 in DNA: TGTGCCAGCAGCTCACAAGGTTTCGGCAAAAACATTCAGTACTTC. It yields the protein CASSSQGFGKNIQYF.

The chain joins TRBV7-2 to TRBJ1-5; D call uncertain. Trimming removed 4 bases from V and 6 bases from J, with 16 bases in between. The germline gives CDR1 SGHTA, CDR2 FQGNSA. The CDR3 contains 15 residues. CDR3 sequence (DNA): TGTGCCAGCAGCTCCAGGAGTTACTTAGGTCAGCCCCAGCATTTT. It codes for CASSSRSYLGQPQHF. Variable domain in full (rest from reference TRBV7-2 and TRBJ1-5): GAGVSQSPSNKVTEKGKDVELRCDPISGHTALYWYRQSLGQGLEFLIYFQGNSAPDKSGLPSDRFSAERTGGSVSTLTIQRTQQEDSAVYLCASSSRSYLGQPQHFGDGTRLSIL.

In this sample, this clonotype turned up a few times. V is TRBV11-1 and J is TRBJ2-1; D call uncertain. The CDR3 consists of 12 residues. Germline values: CDR1 SGHAT, CDR2 FQDESV (reference sequence). Trimming removed 8 bases from V and 1 base from J, with 6 bases in between. CDR3 in DNA: TGTGCCAGCGTATCGTCCTACAATGAGCAGTTCTTC. It encodes CASVSSYNEQFF.

The J gene is TRBJ2-6, the V gene TRBV2; 8 bases match TRBD1. The CDR3 is 19 amino acids. J gave up 6 bases and V 6 bases, and 19 bases lay outside the gene matches. Germline V lookup: CDR1 SNHLY, CDR2 FYNNEI. CDR3 DNA: TGTGCCAGCAGAAAAGGACAGGGTATACTATCTTCTTCGGCCAACGTCCTGACTTTC. Amino acids: CASRKGQGILSSSANVLTF.

This clonotype was detected a few times. This rearrangement joins TRBV12-3 or TRBV12-4 to TRBJ2-3, with a weak D call TRBD1 (6 bases). The CDR3 has 15 amino acids. Between the trimmed V and J ends, which lost 6 bases and 3 bases, there was a span of 16 bases. CDR3 residues: CASRPTGRRTDTQYF. CDR3 nucleotide sequence: TGTGCCAGCAGGCCTACAGGGAGAAGAACAGATACGCAGTATTTT.

The chain joins TRBV7-9 to TRBJ2-7; perhaps D is TRBD1 or TRBD2 (5 bases each). This CDR3 is built from 14 residues. The ends were cut back, 5 bases at V and 2 bases at J, with 13 bases in the middle. Per germline, CDR1 SEHNR and CDR2 FQNEAQ (reference sequence). CDR3 bases: TGTGCCAGCAGCGGGACGGAAAACCCCTACGAGCAGTACTTC. Translation: CASSGTENPYEQYF.

This clonotype came up many times. The J gene is TRBJ2-7, the V gene TRBV7-2; weak D call: TRBD2 (5 bases). This CDR3 is built from 14 residues. Germline CDR1 SGHTA, CDR2 FQGNSA. The V end was cut by 10 bases, the J end by 6 bases, with 22 bases between. This CDR3 reads CAIVAEGRTREQYF. CDR3 in DNA: TGTGCCATCGTAGCAGAGGGCAGAACGCGCGAGCAGTACTTC.

This clonotype has a handful of counts. The chain is built from TRBV4-2 and TRBJ2-5; 10 bases are shared with TRBD1. Per the germline V gene, CDR1 is LGHNA and CDR2 is YNFKEQ. CDR3 size: 16 residues. The junction had 9 bases not matched to a gene; V was cut back by 4 bases and J by 4 bases. The CDR3 DNA follows: TGTGCCAGCAGCCTGCTCGACAGGGGGCAGGGAGAGACCCAGTACTTC. Translating it yields CASSLLDRGQGETQYF.

This chain joins TRBV6-2 or TRBV6-3 and TRBJ2-3; possible D gene TRBD1, 5 bases. With 1 base removed from V and 2 bases from J, the gap between germline ends came to 10 bases. CDR1 MNHEY and CDR2 SVGEGT come from the germline V gene. There are 15 residues in the CDR3. CDR3 amino acids: CASSYYRIITDTQYF. DNA of the CDR3: TGTGCCAGCAGTTACTACAGGATTATCACAGATACGCAGTATTTT.

Regarding this clonotype: The final CDR3 position lacks the conserved phenylalanine or tryptophan, pointing to a likely read error. The chain couples TRBV7-2 to TRBJ2-5; a possible D gene is TRBD2 (5 bases). The last part of the DNA fits TRBJ2-1 better; the J call may be wrong. Per the germline V gene, CDR1 is SGHTA and CDR2 is FQGNSA. There are 14 residues in the CDR3. The CDR3 coding sequence is TGTGCCAGCAGCCTTAAGGCCACCGGGGAGACCCAGTTCTTG. Encoded protein: CASSLKATGETQFL.

V is TRBV5-1 and J is TRBJ1-5; D is unresolved. The germline V gene encodes CDR1 SGHRS and CDR2 YFSETQ. The CDR3 contains 15 residues. V was cut by 0 bases and J by 6 bases, with 13 bases left in between. The CDR3 nucleotides read TGCGCCAGCAGCTTGGATGGCGGGCGGACTCAGCCCCAGCATTTT. It specifies CASSLDGGRTQPQHF.